The clone carrying this T cell receptor (beta chain) was counted many times. Its antigen is undetermined. One end of the junction does not line up with germline, which may come from a read error. Based on clinical symptoms, serum thyroxine and TRAb, thyroid ultrasound and orbital computed tomography, diagnoses were reached. Fresh peripheral blood, under 11 ml, yielded the PBMCs. The CDR3 extends over 12 amino acids. The data are from a study of T cells in Graves' hyperthyroidism and ophthalmopathy. RNA transcripts gave rise to amplified TCR beta CDR3 regions. First-round RT-PCR with HTBI primers amplified the TCR CDR3 region. TCRdb reanalysed the multiplex PCR reads using MiXCR and keeps one entry per CDR3 protein. The table includes 400,000 to 550,000 distinct CDR3 sequences, roughly a quarter detected once. Study conclusions and caveats: A model using 13 V-J features told ophthalmopathy apart from stable hyperthyroidism. Within blood appeared most thyroid clonotypes that had expanded above 0.001.

The source is a woman aged 25 to 39 with Graves' ophthalmopathy. The sample consisted of blood. This chain uses TRBV12-3 or TRBV12-4 with TRBJ1-1; D gene uncertain. CDR3 DNA sequence: TGTGCCAACAGTTTAGGGTACACTGAAGCTTTCTTT. It specifies CANSLGYTEAFF.